The sequence of this T cell receptor (beta chain) was determined in a study of cytomegalovirus exposure and HLA in healthy donors (dated by TCRdb to about 2017). Describing the broader study: According to a later analysis, the roughly 120 validation repertoires were produced on the same platform as the 600 to 850 repertoires of the first cohort. The study aimed to test whether cataloging public T cell receptors could reveal signatures of past pathogen exposure. In addition to the first cohort of approximately 650 subjects, a separate validation cohort of some 120 different subjects was used. The study combined high-throughput TCR immunosequencing, statistical association of individual TCRs with disease status, and machine learning to predict cytomegalovirus infection status. Broad study findings and their caveats: A later analysis found that TCRs clustered in the first cohort also tended to co-occur in the roughly 120 validation repertoires, with 94% of cluster scores above 0. While some public TCRs were present in many individuals, most TCR sequences turned up only very rarely across donors. According to the authors, the approach could potentially be generalized to other disease states and immunological phenotypes. In the study, about 150 TCR beta chains were listed as associated with cytomegalovirus. The classifier was reported to diagnose cytomegalovirus status with high specificity and sensitivity in both the original and validation cohorts. In vitro tests confirmed that three of the cytomegalovirus-associated TCR beta chains recognize cytomegalovirus antigens. The validation cohort had no HLA typing available for a later analysis, so co-occurrence within that cohort was assessed over all 120 or so repertoires.

The CDR3 runs 15 amino acids, cysteine and phenylalanine included. This entry keeps only the CDR3 DNA: 45 bases, framed from base 1. The germline V gene encodes CDR1 SGHVS and CDR2 FNYEAQ. Germline trimming: 5 bases from V, 0 bases from J; junction bases outside gene matches: 7. Turning to this clone: Its recognized antigen is unknown. Base qualities were left out, and no much larger clone turns up one base away.

Separate from the approximately 690-subject first cohort, the validation cohort of about 130 subjects was the group to which the donors belonged. Libraries were constructed by the immunoSEQ multiplex PCR assay. Regarding the original processing steps: A statistical classification framework was developed to diagnose cytomegalovirus status using the catalog of TCR beta chain sequences. The clones in this table, taken by TCRdb from immuneACCESS, are in-frame only. Not every clone is retained; where verified, under half of the shortfall comes from an unresolved V gene, and the cause of the rest is unknown. The V and J calls and the clone size are those of that table, but D and trimming were determined from the DNA. In all, the sample holds 65,000 or so clones, and about 94% of those were seen once. The top ten hold approximately 4.5% of the sample.

The sample was PBMCs. This sequence uses TRBV7-6 and TRBJ2-7; 7 bases in between match TRBD1. This sequence originates from a man aged 18 to 29 in good health and CMV-seropositive. CDR3 protein: CASSPWTGLSYEQYF. The DNA sequence is TGTGCCAGCAGCCCCTGGACAGGTCTCTCCTACGAGCAGTACTTC.